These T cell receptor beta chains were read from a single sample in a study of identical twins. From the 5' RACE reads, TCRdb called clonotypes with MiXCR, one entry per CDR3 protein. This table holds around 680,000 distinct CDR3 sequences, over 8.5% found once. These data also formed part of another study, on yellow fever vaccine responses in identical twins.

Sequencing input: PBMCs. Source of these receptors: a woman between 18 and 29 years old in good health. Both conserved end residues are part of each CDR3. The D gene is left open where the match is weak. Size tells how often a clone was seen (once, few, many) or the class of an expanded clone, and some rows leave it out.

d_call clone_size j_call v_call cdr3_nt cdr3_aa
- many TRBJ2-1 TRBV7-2 TGTGCCAGCAGCGAGACAGGACTATCCTACAATGAGCAGTTCTTC CASSETGLSYNEQFF
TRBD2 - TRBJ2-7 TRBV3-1 TGTGCCAGCAGGATGGGACTAGCGTTTAACTACGAGCAGTACTTC CASRMGLAFNYEQYF
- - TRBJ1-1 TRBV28 TGTGCCAGCAGTTTTTTGGTCACCTTGGGGCCCACTGAAGCTTTCTTT CASSFLVTLGPTEAFF
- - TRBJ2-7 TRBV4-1 TGCGCCAGCAGCCCCCCGGCAGGGAGGAGGTACGAGCAGTACTTC CASSPPAGRRYEQYF
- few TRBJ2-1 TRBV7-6 TGTGCCAGCAGCACCGCCCTCTCGGGTAATGAGCAGTTCTTC CASSTALSGNEQFF
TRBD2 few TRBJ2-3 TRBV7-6 TGTGCCAGCAGCCGCCGGGGGAGGAGGGAGGGCCAGACAGATACGCAGTATTTT CASSRRGRREGQTDTQYF
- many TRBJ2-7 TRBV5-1 TGCGCCAGCAGCTCCGAGGTCTTGGTCGGTGGCTCCTACGAGCAGTACTTC CASSSEVLVGGSYEQYF
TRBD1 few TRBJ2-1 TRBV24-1 TGTGCCACCAGTGATTCTACCGAGGGGGCTGTGAATGAGCAGTTCTTC CATSDSTEGAVNEQFF
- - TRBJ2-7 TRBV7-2 TGTGCCAGCAGCTTAAGACAGGTAACCTACGAGCAGTACTTC CASSLRQVTYEQYF
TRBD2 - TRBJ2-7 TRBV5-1 TGCGCCAGCAGCTTGGACGGTAGCGGGAGGAGCCCTCTCCGAGTCGAGCAGTACTTC CASSLDGSGRSPLRVEQYF
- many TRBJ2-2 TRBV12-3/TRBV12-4 TGTGCCAGCAGCGCCTCAACAGGGCGCACCGGGGAGCTGTTTTTT CASSASTGRTGELFF
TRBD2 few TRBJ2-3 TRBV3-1 TGTGCCAGCAGCCAACGCGGGAGGGCCGCAGATACGCAGTATTTT CASSQRGRAADTQYF
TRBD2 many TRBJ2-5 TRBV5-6 TGTGCCAGCAGCTCCCAACTAGCGGGGGGCTATGAGACCCAGTACTTC CASSSQLAGGYETQYF
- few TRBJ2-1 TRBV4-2 TGTGCCAGCAGCCAAGACGGGGGTGGAGGGAGTTCCCAGTTCTTC CASSQDGGGGSSQFF
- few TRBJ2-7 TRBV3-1 TGTGCCAGCAGCCTCGGGAGCAGACCCTTTCGGGAGCAGTACTTC CASSLGSRPFREQYF
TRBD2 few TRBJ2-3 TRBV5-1 TGCGCCAGCAGCGAACTAGCGGGGGGGATCACTAGCACAGATACGCAGTATTTT CASSELAGGITSTDTQYF
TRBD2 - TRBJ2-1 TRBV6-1 TGTGCCAGCATGCCGACGACTAGCCCCAATGAGCAGTTCTTC CASMPTTSPNEQFF
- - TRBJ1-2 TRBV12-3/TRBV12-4 TGTGCCAGCACGTGGGGGGGCGGCTACACCTTC CASTWGGGYTF
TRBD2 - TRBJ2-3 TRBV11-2 TGTGCCAGCAGCTTAGAACTAGCGGGGGGGCAAGATACGCAGTATTTT CASSLELAGGQDTQYF
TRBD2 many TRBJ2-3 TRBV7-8 TGTGCCAGCAGCTTTGGGGGACTAGCCACGAGAACAGATACGCAGTATTTT CASSFGGLATRTDTQYF
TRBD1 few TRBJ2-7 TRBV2 TGTGCCAGCAGTGACCCCGGACAGGATGCCTACGAGCAGTACTTC CASSDPGQDAYEQYF
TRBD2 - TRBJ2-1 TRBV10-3 TGTGCCATCAGTGCCGGGACTAGCGGGGGGTGGCAGTTCTTC CAISAGTSGGWQFF
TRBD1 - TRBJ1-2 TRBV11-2 TGTGCCAGCGGCGGGGCAGATCAAAACCGGGACAGGTCAAGCAACTATGGCTACACCTTC CASGGADQNRDRSSNYGYTF
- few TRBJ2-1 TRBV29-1 TGCAGCGCCCATGACGGGGACAAAGTTGAGCAGTTCTTC CSAHDGDKVEQFF
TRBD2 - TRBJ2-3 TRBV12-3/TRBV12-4 TGTGCCAGCAGTTCAAAGGCGGGGCTAGCGGGGGGCCGGGGAGATACGCAGTATTTT CASSSKAGLAGGRGDTQYF
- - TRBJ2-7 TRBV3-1 TGTGCCAGCAGCCATGAAGGCCAGGCACAGTACTTC CASSHEGQAQYF
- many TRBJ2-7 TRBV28 TGTGCCAGCAGTTCCGACGGACAGCCGGCTTGGTACGAGCAGTACTTC CASSSDGQPAWYEQYF
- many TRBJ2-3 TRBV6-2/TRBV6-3 TGTGCCAGCAGTTACCACCGCGATACGCAGTATTTT CASSYHRDTQYF
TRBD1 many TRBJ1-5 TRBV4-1 TGCGCCAGCAGCCATCGGACAGGGGAACAGCCCCAGCATTTT CASSHRTGEQPQHF
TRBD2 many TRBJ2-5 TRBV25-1 TGTGCCAGCAGTGCAAGACTAGCGCAACAAGAGACCCAGTACTTC CASSARLAQQETQYF
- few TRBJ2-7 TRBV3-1 TGTGCCAGCAGCCAAGAGCGGACTTTAAACTACGAGCAGTACTTC CASSQERTLNYEQYF
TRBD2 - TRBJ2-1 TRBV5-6 TGTGCCAGCAGCTTGGACCCTAGCGGACCCTACAATGAGCAGTTCTTC CASSLDPSGPYNEQFF
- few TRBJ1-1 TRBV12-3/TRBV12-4 TGTGCCAGCAGTTCTAGGGGGTACTGGGTGGGGGCAACTGAAGCTTTCTTT CASSSRGYWVGATEAFF
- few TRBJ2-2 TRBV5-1 TGCGCCAGCAGCTTGGTTTCCGACACCGGGGAGCTGTTTTTT CASSLVSDTGELFF
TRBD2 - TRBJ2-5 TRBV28 TGTGCCAGCAGTTCCGGACTAGCGGTACAAGAGACCCAGTACTTC CASSSGLAVQETQYF
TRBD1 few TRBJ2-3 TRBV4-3 TGCGCCAGCAGCCAAGACGGCCGGCAGGGGGCTCAGTATTTT CASSQDGRQGAQYF
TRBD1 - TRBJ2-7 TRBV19 TGTGCCAGTAGTATAGCCGGGACAGAAAATCGAAACTACGAGCAGTACTTC CASSIAGTENRNYEQYF
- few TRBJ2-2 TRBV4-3 TGCGCCAGCAGCCAAGATGAGGGGGGGGCCGGGGAGCTGTTTTTT CASSQDEGGAGELFF
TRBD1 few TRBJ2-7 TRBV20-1 TGCAGTGCTAGAGATGGAGCGAGGGACAGGGTAACTGGCCACGAGCAGTACTTC CSARDGARDRVTGHEQYF
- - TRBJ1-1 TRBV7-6 TGTGCCAGCACCTCTGGAGGAGAAGCTTTCTTT CASTSGGEAFF